This T cell receptor (beta chain) stems from a study of OX40 agonist ivuxolimab in advanced cancers. Sequencing used immunoSEQ multiplex PCR; TCRdb keeps in-frame clones, though not all of them. The repertoire holds 61,000 or so clones, with about 86% as singletons. The CDR3 length is 15 residues. From germline, CDR1 is KGHSH and CDR2 LQKENI. V lost 6 bases, J lost 6 bases, and 14 bases stayed unmatched. The source was CD4+ or CD8+ T cells sorted from blood, collected in a trial of the OX40 agonist ivuxolimab. V is TRBV18 and J is TRBJ2-7, with 7 bases aligning to TRBD2. The source of this sequence is an adult with an advanced solid tumor such as melanoma, head and neck, liver or kidney cancer. The CDR3 loop is CASSLLLGGETEQYF. The CDR3 DNA follows: TGTGCCAGCTCCCTTCTCCTGGGGGGGGAAACCGAGCAGTACTTC.